This T cell receptor beta chain came from a study of PD-1 blockade in mismatch repair-deficient tumors. This table comes from immunoSEQ multiplex PCR, and its TCRdb copy is limited to in-frame clones, with some not included. Altogether 70,000 to 90,000 clones are present, more than 80% being singletons, with the ten largest covering 5% to 7%. Germline-derived CDR1 and CDR2 are LNHNV and YYDKDF (reference sequence). V was trimmed by 0 bases and J by 4 bases, leaving 9 bases between them. The CDR3 sequence is 15 residues long. The TCR sequence derives from an adult with mismatch repair-deficient cancer. The sequencing here drew on peripheral blood, taken 44 weeks after starting pembrolizumab. This chain uses TRBV15 with TRBJ1-4, with D unclear. The CDR3 coding sequence is TGTGCCACCAGCAGAGAGCGGACCCATAATGAAAAACTGTTTTTT. Protein sequence: CATSRERTHNEKLFF.